This T cell receptor beta chain was observed in a study of identical twins. General observations from the study: Researchers reported weaker excess twin sharing in beta out-of-frame sequences. Sequences that were out-of-frame, alpha and twin-shared displayed an excess of low generation probability.

TCRdb analysed the 5' RACE reads with MiXCR anew, one entry per CDR3 protein. The data hold 690,000 or so distinct CDR3 sequences, with 8.6% observed a single time. As concerns this clonotype: Its target is unknown.

V lost 10 bases and J 2 bases, leaving 25 bases between the germline ends. This CDR3 contains 17 residues. Germline V gene data show CDR1 as LGHDT and CDR2 as YNNKEL (reference sequence). The sample was also linked to a second study, of yellow fever vaccine responses in identical twins.

Sequences were obtained from PBMCs. This TCR came from a woman aged 18-29 years in good health. This sequence joins TRBV3-1 and TRBJ2-3; D is perhaps TRBD1 (6 bases). The CDR3 DNA is TGTGCCACCTGCCAAGGGGGTAGCAACCACCACACAGATACGCAGTATTTT. Amino acid sequence: CATCQGGSNHHTDTQYF.